These 7 T cell receptor beta chains originate from one sample sequenced in a study of shared clonotypes between healthy human individuals. Libraries were prepared by immunoSEQ multiplex PCR; TCRdb keeps only in-frame clonotypes and omits some of them. The table includes approximately 2,200,000 clones, about 92% detected once. Naive-designated CD8 cells lacked CD45RO, were positively enriched for CCR7, and omitted terminally differentiated effector memory CD45RA+ cells. Sample: naive CD8+ T cells from PBMCs. The receptors were sampled from a man younger than 35 in good health. Some clones in this sample may be carry-over from other donors' samples.

The chain links TRBV4-3 to TRBJ2-5; D remains unclear. The CDR3 runs to 15 residues. V lost 4 bases and J lost 3, with 15 bases in between. Per the germline V gene, CDR1 is LGHNA and CDR2 is YSLEER. The CDR3 nucleotides are TGCGCCAGCAGCCCCCTACTCGATAGGGAAGAGACCCAGTACTTC. Its translation is CASSPLLDREETQYF.

The chain is built from TRBV7-2 and TRBJ2-7; D is possibly TRBD1 (6 bases). V was cut by 5 bases and J by 7 bases, with 21 bases left in between. The germline V gene encodes CDR1 SGHTA and CDR2 FQGNSA. This CDR3 region has 15 residues. The CDR3 loop is CASSPYVGHQFEQYF. In DNA, the CDR3 is TGTGCCAGCAGCCCCTACGTGGGACATCAGTTTGAGCAGTACTTC. Drawing the rest from reference TRBV7-2 and TRBJ2-7, the complete variable domain is GAGVSQSPSNKVTEKGKDVELRCDPISGHTALYWYRQSLGQGLEFLIYFQGNSAPDKSGLPSDRFSAERTGGSVSTLTIQRTQQEDSAVYLCASSPYVGHQFEQYFGPGTRLTVT.

CDR3 protein: CASSRGGYGYTF. The CDR3 DNA follows: TGTGCCAGCAGCAGGGGGGGGTATGGCTACACCTTC. The chain has TRBV6-1 and TRBJ1-2; 7 bases are a match to TRBD1. Germline loops: CDR1 MNHNS, CDR2 SASEGT. The V gene end was trimmed by 6 bases and the J gene end by 5 bases; junction bases not matched to a gene: 3. There are 12 residues in the CDR3.

This chain uses TRBV7-8 with TRBJ2-3; D uncertain. This CDR3 is 14 amino acids long. V was shortened by 1 base and J by 11 bases, with 16 bases between the two germline ends. In germline, CDR1 is SGHVS, CDR2 FQNEAQ. CDR3 sequence: CASSLGLLRSKQYF. The CDR3 coding sequence is TGTGCCAGCAGCTTAGGACTGCTGCGTAGTAAGCAGTATTTT.

The chain carries TRBV6-1 and TRBJ2-5; the match to TRBD2 covers 9 bases. The V gene's germline CDR1 is MNHNS and CDR2 SASEGT. V was pared by 4 bases and J by 7 bases, with 10 bases of the junction left unmatched. The CDR3 loop spans 15 amino acids. The CDR3 bases are TGTGCCAGCAGTGGTCCGGCGGGAGGGCCGGTGACCCAGTACTTC. Protein sequence: CASSGPAGGPVTQYF.

J is TRBJ1-2 and V is TRBV5-1; 8 bases are a match to TRBD1. The germline V gene has CDR1 SGHRS and CDR2 YFSETQ. This CDR3 is built from 14 residues. Trimming at V came to 3 bases and at J to 5 bases, leaving 6 bases not matched to a gene. CDR3 in amino acids: CASSSSGTGYGYTF. The CDR3 coding sequence is TGCGCCAGCAGCTCCTCCGGGACAGGATATGGCTACACCTTC.

This sequence joins TRBV2 and TRBJ1-5, with 8 nucleotides matching TRBD1. CDR1 SNHLY and CDR2 FYNNEI come from the germline V gene. This CDR3 is built from 15 residues. V shed 1 base and J 3 bases; nucleotides not matched to a gene: 2. CDR3 protein: CASSEGQGANQPQHF. The CDR3 region has the DNA TGTGCCAGCAGTGAAGGGCAGGGGGCCAATCAGCCCCAGCATTTT.